This TCR beta chain was sequenced during a study of T cells in Graves' hyperthyroidism and ophthalmopathy. Concerning this clonotype itself: Sequence at one end of the junction differs from germline and may be a read error.

RNA transcripts served as the template for amplifying TCR beta CDR3 regions. In the first-round RT-PCR of the TCR CDR3, the HTBI primer set was used. A single record per CDR3 protein comes from TCRdb applying MiXCR to the multiplex PCR reads. The sample has roughly 700,000 distinct CDR3 sequences, 35% seen once. The CDR3 has 14 amino acids. Criteria for exclusion of patients were uncontrolled infection, other autoimmune disease, pregnancy or lactation. This TCR was sampled from a woman aged 40 to 50 with Graves' hyperthyroidism. The sequenced material came from blood. This chain connects TRBV12-3 or TRBV12-4 to TRBJ1-1, with D tentatively TRBD1 (5 bases). The CDR3 is CASSFGTRGVAIIF. CDR3 nucleotides: TGTGCCAGCAGTTTTGGGACCCGGGGGGTGGCGATAATCTTT.